These 18 T cell receptor beta chains were all obtained from the same sample, sequenced in a study of beta chain features in type 1 diabetes. The antigens these receptors bind are not known. cDNA synthesis used the whole RNA isolate, giving expressed TCRB sequences. Generated by immunoSEQ multiplex PCR, the TCRdb table keeps only in-frame clones and is missing some. The sample holds some 700,000 clones, 13% seen once. Overall study results and limits: In every one of the four CD4+ subsets, TCRB CDR3s were moderately but significantly shorter in Type 1 diabetes patients.

Material: naive CD4+ T cells from blood. All receptors derive from a man aged 18 to 29 with type 1 diabetes.

The chain couples TRBV6-5 to TRBJ1-2, with D perhaps TRBD1 (5 bases). CDR3 length: 15 amino acids. V lost 6 bases to trimming and J lost 1 base, with 15 bases between them. Germline V CDR1 and CDR2: MNHEY, SVGAGI. The CDR3 nucleotides are TGTGCCAGCAGCCTCGGGGGACGTTTTAACTATGGCTACACCTTC. It translates to CASSLGGRFNYGYTF.

The genes are TRBV27 and TRBJ2-7; no firm D call. The V gene lost 3 bases and the J gene lost 6 bases, with 15 bases spanning the gap. Looked up from germline, CDR1 is MNHEY and CDR2 is SMNVEV (reference sequence). The CDR3 consists of 14 residues. CDR3 bases: TGTGCCAGCAGTTTTGAGTTTCCTATTCGCGAGCAGTACTTC. This sequence encodes CASSFEFPIREQYF.

This clone was detected only a few times. The chain couples TRBV19 to TRBJ2-4, with D maybe TRBD1 (6 bases). The germline V gene encodes CDR1 LNHDA and CDR2 SQIVND (reference sequence). Deletions cut 2 bases from V and 0 bases from J, with 17 bases between. The length of the CDR3 is 18 residues. For the CDR3, the DNA is TGTGCCAGTAGTATAAGGGGTGGACAGCTACTAGCCAAAAACATTCAGTACTTC. Translated: CASSIRGGQLLAKNIQYF.

This clone appeared a few times. The J gene is TRBJ1-1, the V gene TRBV10-3; D is undetermined. V lost 6 bases and J 3 bases, leaving 11 bases between the germline ends. Per germline, CDR1 ENHRY and CDR2 SYGVKD. This CDR3 contains 13 residues. As DNA, the CDR3 is TGTGCCATCAGCGCGGGAAGCTACACTGAAGCTTTCTTT. The encoded protein is CAISAGSYTEAFF.

The chain links TRBV28 to TRBJ2-7; 9 nucleotides line up with TRBD1. CDR3 length: 14 amino acids. CDR1 MDHEN and CDR2 SYDVKM come from the germline V gene. V shed 7 bases and J 2 bases; nucleotides not matched to a gene: 6. The CDR3 loop is CASTGQGPPYEQYF. The CDR3, as DNA: TGTGCCAGCACCGGACAGGGGCCCCCCTACGAGCAGTACTTC.

This chain joins TRBV11-2 and TRBJ2-3, with 10 bases identical to TRBD2. This CDR3 is built from 16 residues. The V gene end was trimmed by 1 base and the J gene end by 4 bases; junction bases not matched to a gene: 5. Germline CDR1 SGHAT, CDR2 FQNNGV. CDR3 residues: CASSLGSSGGSDTQYF. CDR3 bases: TGTGCCAGCAGCTTAGGTAGTAGCGGGGGGTCAGATACGCAGTATTTT. Full variable domain (remainder filled in from reference TRBV11-2 and TRBJ2-3): EAGVAQSPRYKIIEKRQSVAFWCNPISGHATLYWYQQILGQGPKLLIQFQNNGVVDDSQLPKDRFSAERLKGVDSTLKIQPAKLEDSAVYLCASSLGSSGGSDTQYFGPGTRLTVL.

The rearrangement joins TRBV13 to TRBJ2-4; 9 positions match TRBD1. Germline CDR1 is PRHDT and CDR2 is FYEKMQ (reference sequence). With 3 bases clipped from V and 0 bases from J, the junction kept 9 bases outside the gene matches. This CDR3 comprises 18 residues. The CDR3 DNA sequence: TGTGCCAGCAGCTTCACAGGGGGCGTTGACTTAGCCAAAAACATTCAGTACTTC. Its translation: CASSFTGGVDLAKNIQYF.

This clone was detected a few times. Other DNA sequences in the sample encode the same CDR3. This chain links TRBV29-1 with TRBJ1-2, with D possibly matching TRBD1 (5 bases). The CDR3 has 11 amino acids. The V gene's germline CDR1 is SQVTM and CDR2 ANQGSEA. V gave up 4 bases and J gave up 2 bases, with 5 bases separating them. The CDR3 nucleotides read TGCAGCGTTGGACAGAACTATGGCTACACCTTC. This encodes CSVGQNYGYTF. Using reference TRBV29-1 and TRBJ1-2 for the parts outside the CDR3, the full variable domain is SAVISQKPSRDICQRGTSLTIQCQVDSQVTMMFWYRQQPGQSLTLIATANQGSEATYESGFVIDKFPISRPNLTFSTLTVSNMSPEDSSIYLCSVGQNYGYTFGSGTRLTVV.

This clone was counted a few times. The sample holds other DNA sequences that translate to the same CDR3. V and J are TRBV30 and TRBJ1-1, with D possibly being TRBD1 (6 bases). V shed 5 bases and J shed 0 bases, with 10 bases lying between them. The germline V gene has CDR1 GTSNPN and CDR2 SVGIG (reference sequence). The CDR3 loop spans 13 amino acids. DNA for the CDR3: TGTGCCTGGGGTGACAGGCTGAACACTGAAGCTTTCTTT. Residues: CAWGDRLNTEAFF.

The V gene is TRBV29-1, the J gene TRBJ1-1; the D is unclear. Deletions cut 4 bases from V and 0 bases from J, with 9 bases between. The germline CDR1 and CDR2 sequences are SQVTM and ANQGSEA. The CDR3 is 13 amino acids. CDR3 nucleotides: TGCAGCGTTGCAGGCAGCTTGAACACTGAAGCTTTCTTT. It yields the protein CSVAGSLNTEAFF.

In this sample, this clone turned up a few times. The rearrangement links TRBV2 to TRBJ2-5; 7 positions agree with TRBD1. CDR1 is SNHLY and CDR2 is FYNNEI in the germline V gene. The CDR3 runs 15 residues. With 9 bases clipped from V and 5 bases from J, the junction kept 15 bases outside the gene matches. The CDR3 here is CARSHRDSSWETQYF. The CDR3 DNA is TGTGCCAGATCCCACCGGGACAGCTCATGGGAGACCCAGTACTTC.

This chain uses TRBV29-1 with TRBJ1-2; 8 bases fit TRBD1. Germline CDR1 reads SQVTM; CDR2 reads ANQGSEA. The CDR3 covers 11 residues. V trimming: 7 bases; J trimming: 8 bases; junction bases outside the gene matches: 6. CDR3 sequence: CSGEQGGGYTF. DNA for the CDR3: TGCAGCGGGGAACAGGGGGGAGGCTACACCTTC.

The V call is TRBV25-1, the J call TRBJ1-1, with D possibly TRBD1 on 5 matching bases. The CDR3 is 14 amino acids. V dropped 6 bases and J dropped 11 bases, with 22 bases sitting between them. The germline V gene has CDR1 MGHDK and CDR2 SYGVNS. The CDR3 DNA reads TGTGCCAGCAGGGACAATTACTCGGCCTTCGGGGCTTTCTTT. Translated: CASRDNYSAFGAFF.

This chain links TRBV5-1 with TRBJ1-1; D not resolved. Germline lookup yields CDR1 SGHRS and CDR2 YFSETQ. Trimming pared 1 base from V and 3 bases from J, leaving 13 bases between. The CDR3 extends over 15 amino acids. CDR3 DNA: TGCGCCAGCAGCTTGTTTGTCGCCGGGGACACTGAAGCTTTCTTT. Its protein product is CASSLFVAGDTEAFF.

The rearrangement uses TRBV19 and TRBJ1-4; D unresolved. Germline CDR1 and CDR2: LNHDA and SQIVND (reference sequence). With 5 bases removed from V and 4 bases from J, the gap between germline ends came to 20 bases. CDR3 length: 17 amino acids. The CDR3: CASSPAGDSIGNEKLFF. The CDR3 DNA reads TGTGCCAGTAGTCCTGCAGGTGACTCCATTGGTAATGAAAAACTGTTTTTT.

The gene calls are TRBV6-6 and TRBJ2-1, with unresolved D. Trimming cost V 4 bases and J 4 bases, with 11 bases left between them. The CDR3 runs 14 residues. Germline CDR1 is MNHNY and CDR2 is SVGAGI (reference sequence). CDR3 sequence (DNA): TGTGCCAGCAGTTTGTCAGTTGGGTACAATGAGCAGTTCTTC. Its protein is CASSLSVGYNEQFF.

This clone has just a few counts. The chain has TRBV7-9 and TRBJ1-5; the D is unclear. With 4 bases removed from V and 7 bases from J, the gap between germline ends came to 11 bases. Germline V gene lookup returns CDR1 SEHNR and CDR2 FQNEAQ (reference sequence). This CDR3 region has 13 residues. This CDR3 reads CASSYRQGQPQHF. The CDR3 coding sequence is TGTGCCAGCAGCTACCGACAAGGACAGCCCCAGCATTTT. Full variable domain (rest looked up from reference TRBV7-9 and TRBJ1-5): DTGVSQNPRHKITKRGQNVTFRCDPISEHNRLYWYRQTLGQGPEFLTYFQNEAQLEKSRLLSDRFSAERPKGSFSTLEIQRTEQGDSAMYLCASSYRQGQPQHFGDGTRLSIL.

The chain recombines TRBV7-9 with TRBJ2-3; 7 positions match TRBD2. The germline V gene encodes CDR1 SEHNR and CDR2 FQNEAQ (reference sequence). This CDR3 has 16 amino acids. J lost 2 bases, V lost 5 bases, and 10 bases had no gene match. The CDR3 loop reads CASSPRSSGSTDTQYF. CDR3 in DNA: TGTGCCAGCAGCCCCCGGAGTAGCGGGTCCACAGATACGCAGTATTTT.